What follows are 27 T cell receptor beta chains derived from one specimen sequenced in a study of response to subunit inactivated influenza vaccine. TCRdb re-called the RT-PCR reads with MiXCR, one entry per CDR3 protein. Altogether 700,000 to 900,000 distinct CDR3 sequences are present, over 20% being singletons, with the ten largest covering about 10%. This specimen consisted of PBMCs from blood, obtained 5 days after vaccination. All receptors come from a man in his forties or fifties who received an inactivated influenza vaccine.

As regards this clonotype: Just one base apart from a much larger clone, this may be a read error. The V call is TRBV10-3, the J call TRBJ2-7; D may be TRBD1 (5 bases). The CDR3 runs to 14 residues. Germline V gene lookup returns CDR1 ENHRY and CDR2 SYGVKD. The CDR3 loop is CTISVRGGSYEQYF. As DNA, the CDR3 is TGTACCATCAGTGTAAGGGGCGGATCCTACGAGCAGTACTTC.

This clonotype was observed a handful of times. The chain links TRBV27 to TRBJ1-3, with D perhaps matching TRBD1 (5 bases). Trimming removed 4 bases from V and 0 bases from J, with 16 bases in between. This CDR3 spans 17 amino acids. Germline V gene sequence: CDR1 MNHEY, CDR2 SMNVEV (reference sequence). The CDR3 DNA is TGTGCCAGCAGTTCAAATTATTGGGGGTCCTCTGGAAACACCATATATTTT. Encoded protein: CASSSNYWGSSGNTIYF.

This rearrangement joins TRBV4-1 to TRBJ2-1; D possibly corresponds to TRBD2 (6 bases). Germline CDR1 and CDR2: MGHRA and YSYEKL. The CDR3 runs to 17 residues. V gave up 0 bases and J gave up 0 bases, with 12 bases separating them. The CDR3 DNA is TGCGCCAGCAGCCAAGATACTTACGGGGGCTCCTACAATGAGCAGTTCTTC. Protein product: CASSQDTYGGSYNEQFF.

This sequence joins TRBV11-2 and TRBJ2-3; D possibly matches TRBD1 or TRBD2 (6 bases each). The germline gives CDR1 SGHAT, CDR2 FQNNGV. V was shortened by 3 bases and J by 2 bases, with 12 bases between the two germline ends. The CDR3 contains 15 residues. CDR3: CASSFTGAITDTQYF. As DNA, the CDR3 is TGTGCCAGCAGCTTTACGGGGGCGATCACAGATACGCAGTATTTT.

J is TRBJ2-1 and V is TRBV2, with D tentatively TRBD1 or TRBD2 (5 bases each). Deletions cut 5 bases from V and 2 bases from J, with 16 bases between. The CDR3 covers 16 residues. From germline, CDR1 is SNHLY and CDR2 FYNNEI. The CDR3 is CASSLMGTATYNEQFF. CDR3 DNA sequence: TGTGCCAGCAGTCTGATGGGGACCGCTACCTACAATGAGCAGTTCTTC.

This clonotype was counted between two and nine times. V usage is TRBV10-3 and J usage is TRBJ2-1; 9 bases are shared with TRBD2. Germline trimming cut 2 bases from V and 7 bases from J; bases unmatched to any gene: 6. The germline V gene encodes CDR1 ENHRY and CDR2 SYGVKD. The CDR3 is 15 amino acids. The CDR3 loop is CAISEDSGRVNEQFF. The CDR3 nucleotides are TGTGCCATCAGTGAGGATAGCGGGAGAGTGAATGAGCAGTTCTTC.

The rearrangement uses TRBV2 and TRBJ2-1, with a weak D call TRBD1 (6 bases). The CDR3 length is 15 residues. V was clipped by 7 bases and J by 6 bases, with 19 bases between them. CDR1 SNHLY and CDR2 FYNNEI come from the germline V gene. DNA of the CDR3: TGTGCCAGCAAAATCGGGACAAGCCCAGGCAATGAGCAGTTCTTC. Translating gives CASKIGTSPGNEQFF.

The chain couples TRBV7-2 to TRBJ2-5; 15 bases map to TRBD2. V gave up 6 bases and J gave up 5 bases; unmatched junction bases: 7. The CDR3 is made up of 16 amino acids. Germline V gene data show CDR1 as SGHTA and CDR2 as FQGNSA. CDR3: CASSFGLAGGLETQYF. The CDR3 DNA sequence: TGTGCCAGCAGTTTTGGACTAGCGGGGGGGCTGGAGACCCAGTACTTC.

For the CDR3, the DNA is TGTGCCAGCAGTTTAGACCAGGGCTTTATTGGGACCTTAGCCAAAAACATTCAGTACTTC. This sequence encodes CASSLDQGFIGTLAKNIQYF. The V gene is TRBV12-3 or TRBV12-4, the J gene TRBJ2-4; D assignment may be TRBD1 or TRBD2 (5 bases each). Trimming removed 1 base from V and 0 bases from J, with 22 bases in between. The CDR3 extends over 20 amino acids.

This chain links TRBV28 with TRBJ2-6, with D maybe TRBD1 (5 bases). The CDR3 spans 18 residues. The V end lost 6 bases, the J end lost 0 bases, and 18 bases lay between the germline ends. Germline CDR1 MDHEN, CDR2 SYDVKM. This chain's CDR3 is CASSPLKGFFSGANVLTF. The CDR3 DNA reads as TGTGCCAGCAGCCCCCTGAAGGGGTTCTTCTCTGGGGCCAACGTCCTGACTTTC. The variable domain in full, completed from reference TRBV28 and TRBJ2-6, reads DVKVTQSSRYLVKRTGEKVFLECVQDMDHENMFWYRQDPGLGLRLIYFSYDVKMKEKGDIPEGYSVSREKKERFSLILESASTNQTSMYLCASSPLKGFFSGANVLTFGAGSRLTVL.

About this clonotype: The junction departs from germline at one end; a sequencing error may be responsible. The rearrangement links TRBV24-1 to TRBJ2-1, with D tentatively TRBD1 (5 bases). This CDR3 comprises 15 residues. Germline V CDR1 and CDR2: KGHDR, SFDVKD. The CDR3 sequence: CTTSGAPPTLNEQFF. The CDR3 nucleotides are TGTACCACCAGTGGGGCACCCCCGACCCTCAATGAGCAGTTCTTC.

This clonotype was detected a few times. V is TRBV25-1 and J is TRBJ1-6; possible D gene TRBD1, 6 bases. V shed 7 bases and J shed 0 bases, with 16 bases lying between them. The CDR3 runs to 17 residues. The germline V gene has CDR1 MGHDK and CDR2 SYGVNS. CDR3 bases: TGTGCCAGCAAAGGTGGGGGGCAGAGCTCCTATAATTCACCCCTCCACTTT. Its protein product is CASKGGGQSSYNSPLHF.

J is TRBJ2-1 and V is TRBV4-3; D not certain. The V end was cut by 0 bases, the J end by 3 bases, with 12 bases between. From germline, CDR1 is LGHNA and CDR2 YSLEER. CDR3 size: 16 residues. The CDR3 bases are TGCGCCAGCAGCCAAGAAAGTAAATTGGTCTACAATGAGCAGTTCTTC. Protein product: CASSQESKLVYNEQFF.

The chain uses TRBV19 and TRBJ1-1, with D maybe TRBD1 (6 bases). The V end lost 7 bases, the J end lost 5 bases, and 20 bases lay between the germline ends. Germline values: CDR1 LNHDA, CDR2 SQIVND (reference sequence). The CDR3 is 15 amino acids. CDR3 amino acids: CASTRWGGAWTEAFF. The CDR3 bases are TGTGCCAGTACCCGGTGGGGGGGCGCATGGACTGAAGCTTTCTTT.

The chain uses TRBV7-2 and TRBJ2-5; D is unresolved. CDR3 length: 13 amino acids. Germline values: CDR1 SGHTA, CDR2 FQGNSA. Trimming cost V 4 bases and J 3 bases, with 9 bases left between them. The DNA of the CDR3 is TGTGCCAGCAGCTCGACTCGAAAAGAGACCCAGTACTTC. Amino acid sequence: CASSSTRKETQYF. The whole variable domain, remainder taken from reference TRBV7-2 and TRBJ2-5, is GAGVSQSPSNKVTEKGKDVELRCDPISGHTALYWYRQSLGQGLEFLIYFQGNSAPDKSGLPSDRFSAERTGGSVSTLTIQRTQQEDSAVYLCASSSTRKETQYFGPGTRLLVL.

The V gene is TRBV4-1, the J gene TRBJ2-3; 8 bases align to TRBD2. Germline V lookup: CDR1 MGHRA, CDR2 YSYEKL. This CDR3 is built from 18 residues. V lost 0 bases and J lost 2; bases outside the gene matches: 10. CDR3 bases: TGCGCCAGCAGCCAAGAAGGGCTTCTAGCGGGCGCCACAGATACGCAGTATTTT. It specifies CASSQEGLLAGATDTQYF.

The V gene is TRBV20-1, the J gene TRBJ2-7, with 8 positions matching TRBD1. Germline CDR1 is DFQATT and CDR2 is SNEGSKA (reference sequence). CDR3 size: 14 residues. V was pared by 7 bases and J by 1 base, with 9 bases of the junction left unmatched. The CDR3 loop is CSVEAGQESYEQYF. As DNA, the CDR3 is TGCAGTGTAGAGGCGGGACAGGAGTCCTACGAGCAGTACTTC.

The rearrangement uses TRBV10-2 and TRBJ2-4; the match to TRBD1 covers 7 bases. This CDR3 is built from 16 residues. The germline CDR1 and CDR2 sequences are WSHSY and SAAADI. Trimming cost V 5 bases and J 2 bases; bases outside gene matches: 9. CDR3 protein: CASSQRQGLTKNIQYF. The CDR3 DNA follows: TGCGCCAGCAGTCAGCGACAGGGCTTAACCAAAAACATTCAGTACTTC.

This clonotype was seen a few times. The chain is built from TRBV4-1 and TRBJ2-1; 8 nucleotides line up with TRBD2. CDR1 MGHRA and CDR2 YSYEKL come from the germline V gene. This CDR3 region has 15 residues. The V segment lost 7 bases and the J segment 2 bases; nucleotides outside the gene matches: 7. CDR3 DNA: TGCGCCAGCAACGGGGGGGCGGGACCCTACAATGAGCAGTTCTTC. This sequence encodes CASNGGAGPYNEQFF.

At least ten counts were recorded for this clonotype. This chain connects TRBV29-1 to TRBJ2-5; no clear D. With 3 bases removed from V and 6 bases from J, the gap between germline ends came to 14 bases. The CDR3 has 13 residues. Germline V lookup: CDR1 SQVTM, CDR2 ANQGSEA. The CDR3 nucleotides read TGCAGCGTTGAGTGGGTGGCAGGACAGACCCAGTACTTC. Amino acids: CSVEWVAGQTQYF.

The chain uses TRBV7-6 and TRBJ2-7; D is uncertain. Germline loops: CDR1 SGHVS, CDR2 FNYEAQ. The CDR3 has 14 residues. With 5 bases removed from V and 0 bases from J, the gap between germline ends came to 11 bases. CDR3 bases: TGTGCCAGCAGCCTTGCGACCGTCTCCTACGAGCAGTACTTC. The encoded protein is CASSLATVSYEQYF.

This rearrangement joins TRBV20-1 to TRBJ2-7; 11 nucleotides align to TRBD1. J gave up 3 bases and V 7 bases, and 5 bases lay outside the gene matches. Germline CDR1 DFQATT, CDR2 SNEGSKA (reference sequence). CDR3 length equals 13 residues. In DNA form, the CDR3 reads TGCAGTGTAATGGACAGGGGGCACTACGAGCAGTACTTC. It specifies CSVMDRGHYEQYF.

This chain links TRBV5-4 with TRBJ2-2, with 9 bases identical to TRBD1. V lost 3 bases and J lost 4; bases outside the gene matches: 10. The germline CDR1 and CDR2 sequences are SGHNT and YYREEE (reference sequence). The CDR3 is made up of 17 amino acids. The chain's CDR3 is CASSYPPGQGSTGELFF. In DNA, the CDR3 is TGTGCCAGCAGCTATCCCCCGGGACAGGGAAGCACCGGGGAGCTGTTTTTT. Full variable domain (rest looked up from reference TRBV5-4 and TRBJ2-2): ETGVTQSPTHLIKTRGQQVTLRCSSQSGHNTVSWYQQALGQGPQFIFQYYREEENGRGNFPPRFSGLQFPNYSSELNVNALELDDSALYLCASSYPPGQGSTGELFFGEGSRLTVL.

A few counts support this clonotype. The J gene is TRBJ2-5, the V gene TRBV20-1; 7 bases fit TRBD1. CDR3 length: 15 amino acids. Germline CDR1 is DFQATT and CDR2 is SNEGSKA (reference sequence). J lost 5 bases, V lost 0 bases, and 9 bases had no gene match. The CDR3 loop is CSARDSPGGWETQYF. Written as DNA, the CDR3 is TGCAGTGCTAGAGATTCCCCAGGGGGTTGGGAGACCCAGTACTTC.

The rearrangement joins TRBV12-3 or TRBV12-4 to TRBJ1-5; D possibly corresponds to TRBD1 (6 bases). This CDR3 contains 14 residues. V was trimmed by 3 bases and J by 7 bases, leaving 13 bases between them. The CDR3: CASSFGGAEQPQHF. CDR3 in DNA: TGTGCCAGCAGTTTTGGGGGGGCGGAACAGCCCCAGCATTTT.

This clonotype has a count of ten or more. V is TRBV20-1 and J is TRBJ2-1; 15 nucleotides match TRBD2. The CDR3 runs 15 residues. Unmatched junction bases numbered 10, after V lost 7 bases and J lost 9 bases. Germline lookup yields CDR1 DFQATT and CDR2 SNEGSKA (reference sequence). The DNA of the CDR3 is TGCAGTGTCCCACCCGGGACTAGCGGGAGGTTTGAGCAGTTCTTC. Amino acids: CSVPPGTSGRFEQFF.

This clonotype was seen repeatedly, ten times or more. The chain combines TRBV29-1 with TRBJ2-7; the match to TRBD2 covers 7 bases. V trimming: 4 bases; J trimming: 5 bases; junction bases outside the gene matches: 11. Looked up from germline, CDR1 is SQVTM and CDR2 is ANQGSEA. This CDR3 region has 14 residues. Here the CDR3 reads CSVAIAGEFHEQYF. The CDR3 DNA is TGCAGCGTTGCGATTGCGGGAGAATTCCACGAGCAGTACTTC.